The T cell receptor beta chain described here comes from a study of CD8 T cells in Susac syndrome. With V trimmed by 0 bases and J by 8 bases, 3 bases remained unmatched. Germline V gene lookup returns CDR1 MGHRA and CDR2 YSYEKL. The CDR3 extends over 15 amino acids. Random hexamers were used to reverse transcribe the RNA input (about 0.5 to 1 ug). TCRdb re-called the immunoSEQ multiplex PCR reads through MiXCR, storing one row per CDR3 protein. The sample carries under 110,000 distinct CDR3 sequences, 94% recorded once. The sample taken for sequencing was CD8+ T cells from PBMCs. The origin of this receptor is a human donor with Susac syndrome. V is TRBV4-1 and J is TRBJ1-4; 10 positions agree with TRBD1. This CDR3 is CASSQEDRGGEKLFF. CDR3 DNA: TGCGCCAGCAGCCAAGAGGACAGGGGGGGCGAAAAACTGTTTTTT.